Below, 2 T cell receptor beta chains from the same sample are listed, as sequenced in a study of blood T cell repertoires in COVID-19. Here immunoSEQ multiplex PCR was the method, and the copy in TCRdb shows in-frame clones only, minus some. There are 64,000 or so clones in the sample; approximately 91% occur only once, and less than 2% lies in the top ten. Sequencing used peripheral blood. These receptors were taken from a human donor in a cohort sampled during active COVID-19.

This clone has only one observation. This chain links TRBV11-2 with TRBJ1-1, with 7 bases matching TRBD1. Losses at the gene ends were 0 bases for V and 5 bases for J; bases not matched to a gene: 3. This CDR3 has 14 amino acids. Germline V gene sequence: CDR1 SGHAT, CDR2 FQNNGV. As DNA, the CDR3 is TGTGCCAGCAGCTTAGATCCAGGGGGGACTGAAGCTTTCTTT. Its translation is CASSLDPGGTEAFF.

This clone was seen more than once but under ten times. The chain employs TRBV5-1 and TRBJ2-2; maybe TRBD1 (5 bases). Germline CDR1 SGHRS, CDR2 YFSETQ. The CDR3 consists of 14 residues. The V gene lost 0 bases and the J gene lost 6 bases, with 9 bases spanning the gap. In DNA, the CDR3 is TGCGCCAGCAGCTTGGCCAGGGTCCCCGGGGAGCTGTTTTTT. Translation gives CASSLARVPGELFF.